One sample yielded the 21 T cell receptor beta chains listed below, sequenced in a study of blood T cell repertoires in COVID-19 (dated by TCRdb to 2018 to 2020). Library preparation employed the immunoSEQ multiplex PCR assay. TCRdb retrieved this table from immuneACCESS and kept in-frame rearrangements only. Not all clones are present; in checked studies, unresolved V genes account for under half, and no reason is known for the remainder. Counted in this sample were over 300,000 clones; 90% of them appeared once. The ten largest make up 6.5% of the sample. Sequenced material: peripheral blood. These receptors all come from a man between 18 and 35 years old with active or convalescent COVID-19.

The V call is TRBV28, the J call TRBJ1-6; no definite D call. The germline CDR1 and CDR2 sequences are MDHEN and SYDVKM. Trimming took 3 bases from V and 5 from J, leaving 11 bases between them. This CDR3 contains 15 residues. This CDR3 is CASSFSGRNNSPLHF. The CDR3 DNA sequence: TGTGCCAGCAGTTTTAGCGGACGGAATAATTCACCCCTCCACTTT. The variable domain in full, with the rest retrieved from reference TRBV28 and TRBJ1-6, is DVKVTQSSRYLVKRTGEKVFLECVQDMDHENMFWYRQDPGLGLRLIYFSYDVKMKEKGDIPEGYSVSREKKERFSLILESASTNQTSMYLCASSFSGRNNSPLHFGNGTRLTVT.

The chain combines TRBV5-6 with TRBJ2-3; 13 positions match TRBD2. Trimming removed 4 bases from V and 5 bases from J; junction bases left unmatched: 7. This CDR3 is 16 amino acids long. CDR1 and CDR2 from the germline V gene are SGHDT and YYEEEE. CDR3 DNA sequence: TGTGCCAGCAGCAACGGACTAGCGGGAGTTGGAGATACGCAGTATTTT. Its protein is CASSNGLAGVGDTQYF.

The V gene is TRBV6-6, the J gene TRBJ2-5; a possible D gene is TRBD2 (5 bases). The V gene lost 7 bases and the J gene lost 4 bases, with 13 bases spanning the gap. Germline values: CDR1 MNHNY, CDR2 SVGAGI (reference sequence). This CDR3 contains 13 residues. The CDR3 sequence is CASKAGGRETQYF. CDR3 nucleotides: TGTGCCAGCAAGGCAGGAGGTCGAGAGACCCAGTACTTC.

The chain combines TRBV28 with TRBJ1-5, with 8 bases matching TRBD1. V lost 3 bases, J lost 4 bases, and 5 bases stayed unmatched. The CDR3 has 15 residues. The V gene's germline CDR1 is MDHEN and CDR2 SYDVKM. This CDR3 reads CASSFGTGENQPQHF. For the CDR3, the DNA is TGTGCCAGCAGTTTTGGGACAGGTGAAAATCAGCCCCAGCATTTT.

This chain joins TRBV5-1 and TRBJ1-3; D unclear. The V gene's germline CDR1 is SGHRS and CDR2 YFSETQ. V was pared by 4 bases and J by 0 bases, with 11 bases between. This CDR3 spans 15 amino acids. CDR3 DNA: TGCGCCAGCAGCAGAAACGACAACTCTGGAAACACCATATATTTT. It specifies CASSRNDNSGNTIYF.

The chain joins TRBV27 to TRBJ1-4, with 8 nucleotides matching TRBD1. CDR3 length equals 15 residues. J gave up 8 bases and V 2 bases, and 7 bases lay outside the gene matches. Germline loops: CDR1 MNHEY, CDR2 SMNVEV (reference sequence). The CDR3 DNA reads TGTGCCAGCAGTTTAAAGCAGGGGGCGGACGAAAAACTGTTTTTT. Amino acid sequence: CASSLKQGADEKLFF.

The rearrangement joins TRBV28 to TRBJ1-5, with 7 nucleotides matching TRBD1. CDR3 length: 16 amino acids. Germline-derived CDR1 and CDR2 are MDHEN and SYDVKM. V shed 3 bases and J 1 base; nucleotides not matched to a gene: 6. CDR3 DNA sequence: TGTGCCAGCAGTTTTATAGGCAGGGGGAGCAATCAGCCCCAGCATTTT. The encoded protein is CASSFIGRGSNQPQHF.

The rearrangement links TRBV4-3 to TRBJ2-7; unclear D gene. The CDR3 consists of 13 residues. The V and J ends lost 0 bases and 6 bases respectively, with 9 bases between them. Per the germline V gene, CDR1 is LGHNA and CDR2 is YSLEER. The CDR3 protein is CASSQDDGSEQYF. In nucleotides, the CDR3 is TGCGCCAGCAGCCAAGATGACGGGTCCGAGCAGTACTTC.

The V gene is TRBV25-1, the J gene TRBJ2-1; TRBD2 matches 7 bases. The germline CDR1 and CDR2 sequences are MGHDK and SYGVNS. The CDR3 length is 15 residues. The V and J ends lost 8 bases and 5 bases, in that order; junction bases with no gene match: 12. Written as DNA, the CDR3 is TGTGCCAGCTATCTGACGGGAGGTAAAAACAATGAGCAGTTCTTC. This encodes CASYLTGGKNNEQFF.

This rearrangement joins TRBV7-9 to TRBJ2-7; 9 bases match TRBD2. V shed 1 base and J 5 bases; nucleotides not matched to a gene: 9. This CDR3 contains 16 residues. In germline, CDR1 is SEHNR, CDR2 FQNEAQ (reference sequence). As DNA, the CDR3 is TGTGCCAGCAGCTTAGTTTTGCGGGGGGGCCGCGACGAGCAGTACTTC. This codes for CASSLVLRGGRDEQYF.

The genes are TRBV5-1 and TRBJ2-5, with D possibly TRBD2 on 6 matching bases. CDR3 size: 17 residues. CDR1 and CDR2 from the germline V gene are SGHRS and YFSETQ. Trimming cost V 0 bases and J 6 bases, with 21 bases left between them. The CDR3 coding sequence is TGCGCCAGCAGCTTGGCCGATGAGGGAGCGGGTATACAGACCCAGTACTTC. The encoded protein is CASSLADEGAGIQTQYF.

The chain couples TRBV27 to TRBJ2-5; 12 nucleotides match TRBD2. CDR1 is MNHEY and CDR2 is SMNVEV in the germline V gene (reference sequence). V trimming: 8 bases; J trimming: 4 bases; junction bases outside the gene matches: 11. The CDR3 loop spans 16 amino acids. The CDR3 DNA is TGTGCCAGCCGACTAGCGGGAGAGATCCCTCCAGAGACCCAGTACTTC. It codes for CASRLAGEIPPETQYF.

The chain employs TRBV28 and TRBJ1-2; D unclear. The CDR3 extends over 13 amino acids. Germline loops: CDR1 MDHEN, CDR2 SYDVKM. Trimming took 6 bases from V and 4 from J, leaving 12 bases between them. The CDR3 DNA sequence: TGTGCCAGCAGCCCGGGAAGGGCCTATGGCTACACCTTC. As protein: CASSPGRAYGYTF.

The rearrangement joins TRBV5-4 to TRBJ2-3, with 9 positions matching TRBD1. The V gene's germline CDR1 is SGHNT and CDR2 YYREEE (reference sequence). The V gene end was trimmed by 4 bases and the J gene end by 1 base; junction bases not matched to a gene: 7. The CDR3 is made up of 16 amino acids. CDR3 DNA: TGTGCCAGCAGCGTCGGACAGGGGAGGGGCACAGATACGCAGTATTTT. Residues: CASSVGQGRGTDTQYF.

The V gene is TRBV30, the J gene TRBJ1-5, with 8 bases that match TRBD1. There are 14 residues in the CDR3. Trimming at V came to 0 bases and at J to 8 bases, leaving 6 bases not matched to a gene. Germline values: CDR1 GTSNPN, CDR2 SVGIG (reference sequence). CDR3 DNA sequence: TGTGCCTGGAGTGTTACAGGGGGACGTGAGCCCCAGCATTTT. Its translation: CAWSVTGGREPQHF.

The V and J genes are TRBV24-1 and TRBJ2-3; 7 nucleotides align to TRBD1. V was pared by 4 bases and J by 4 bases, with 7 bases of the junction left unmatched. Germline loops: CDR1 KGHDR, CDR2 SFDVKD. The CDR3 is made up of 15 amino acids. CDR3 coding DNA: TGTGCCACCAGTGACCGGACAGGACGGCCAGATACGCAGTATTTT. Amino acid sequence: CATSDRTGRPDTQYF.

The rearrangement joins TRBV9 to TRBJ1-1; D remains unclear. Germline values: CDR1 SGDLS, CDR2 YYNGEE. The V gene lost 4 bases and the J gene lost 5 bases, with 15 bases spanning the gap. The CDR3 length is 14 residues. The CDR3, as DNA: TGTGCCAGCAGCCCCCGGCCACCGGAGACTGAAGCTTTCTTT. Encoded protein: CASSPRPPETEAFF.

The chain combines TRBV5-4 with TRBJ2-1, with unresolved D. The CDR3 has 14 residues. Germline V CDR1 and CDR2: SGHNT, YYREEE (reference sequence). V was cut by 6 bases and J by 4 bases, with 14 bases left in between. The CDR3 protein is CASIRSGGYNEQFF. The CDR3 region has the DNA TGTGCCAGCATCCGCTCCGGCGGATACAATGAGCAGTTCTTC.

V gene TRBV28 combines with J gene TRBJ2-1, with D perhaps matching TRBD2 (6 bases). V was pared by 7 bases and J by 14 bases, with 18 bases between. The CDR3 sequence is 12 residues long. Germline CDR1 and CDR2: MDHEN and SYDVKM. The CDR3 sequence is CASTWTGRDKFF. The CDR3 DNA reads TGTGCCAGCACCTGGACGGGGCGGGATAAGTTCTTC.

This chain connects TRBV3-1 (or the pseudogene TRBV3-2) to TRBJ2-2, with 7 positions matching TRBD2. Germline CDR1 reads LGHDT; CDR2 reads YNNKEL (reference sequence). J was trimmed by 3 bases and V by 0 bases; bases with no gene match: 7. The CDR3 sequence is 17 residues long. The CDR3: CASSQDLGRGYTGELFF. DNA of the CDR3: TGTGCCAGCAGCCAAGATCTTGGGCGGGGGTACACCGGGGAGCTGTTTTTT.

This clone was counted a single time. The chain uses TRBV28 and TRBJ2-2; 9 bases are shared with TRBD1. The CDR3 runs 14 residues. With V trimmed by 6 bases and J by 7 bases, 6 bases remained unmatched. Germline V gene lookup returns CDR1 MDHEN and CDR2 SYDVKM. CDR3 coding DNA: TGTGCCAGCAGCCACGACAGGGGGTTCGGGGAGCTGTTTTTT. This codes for CASSHDRGFGELFF. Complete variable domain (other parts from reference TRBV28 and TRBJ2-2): DVKVTQSSRYLVKRTGEKVFLECVQDMDHENMFWYRQDPGLGLRLIYFSYDVKMKEKGDIPEGYSVSREKKERFSLILESASTNQTSMYLCASSHDRGFGELFFGEGSRLTVL.